Each of the 28 T cell receptor beta chains below was sequenced from the same sample in a study of T cells in women clearing cervical HPV infection. Sequenced by immunoSEQ multiplex PCR; TCRdb stores in-frame clones only, minus some. The table for this sample gives about 26,000 clones. The sample comprised blood buffy coat. These TCRs come from a woman aged 18 to 75 with a cervical HPV16 infection that either progressed to CIN3+ or cleared (not recorded which).

With respect to this clone: The CDR3 end is not reached by the read, which stops 3 residues before it; the germline J gene fills it in. The chain is built from TRBV7-9 and TRBJ2-3; a possible D gene is TRBD2 (6 bases). CDR3 length equals 15 residues. The V gene's germline CDR1 is SEHNR and CDR2 FQNEAQ (reference sequence). V dropped 4 bases and J dropped 6 bases, with 17 bases sitting between them. CDR3 bases read: TGTGCCAGCAGCTCAGACGGGGGACTTCGGGATACG. It yields the protein CASSSDGGLRDT. The full-length CDR3 reads as CASSSDGGLRDTQYF.

Turning to this clone: Coverage ceases 3 residues before the CDR3 finishes, and the germline J gene fills in the end. The chain joins TRBV7-9 to TRBJ2-4; a weak D match, TRBD1 (6 bases). There are 13 residues in the CDR3. Germline-derived CDR1 and CDR2 are SEHNR and FQNEAQ (reference sequence). The CDR3 loop reads CASSPTGSDGQYF. The part of the CDR3 DNA that was read is TGTGCCAGCAGTCCAACAGGGTCGGATGGT.

With respect to this clone: The DNA ends 3 residues before the CDR3 does, and the rest of the CDR3 is filled in from the germline J gene. The chain couples TRBV2 to TRBJ1-2; D unclear. This CDR3 is 12 amino acids long. V was pared by 7 bases and J by 4 bases, with 10 bases between. Germline V gives CDR1 SNHLY, CDR2 FYNNEI. The CDR3 DNA, read in part, is TGTGCCAGCATGTTATCTATCTATGGC. This translates into CASMLSIYG. The entire CDR3 is CASMLSIYGYTF.

In the case of this clone: The read terminates 3 residues before the CDR3 end, so the remaining end is supplied by the germline J gene. J is TRBJ2-5 and V is TRBV11-3, with TRBD1 matching 9 bases. V gave up 5 bases and J gave up 5 bases; unmatched junction bases: 9. CDR1 SGHNT and CDR2 YENEEA come from the germline V gene. This CDR3 region has 15 residues. CDR3 sequence reads: CASSRTGVVRETQYF. CDR3 bases read: TGTGCCAGCAGCCGGACAGGGGTAGTGAGGGAGACC.

On this clone: The observed sequence ends 3 residues before the CDR3 terminus, with the missing tail filled in from the germline J gene. The chain joins TRBV10-2 to TRBJ1-1; no clear D gene. Germline V gene lookup returns CDR1 WSHSY and CDR2 SAAADI. The CDR3 is 14 residues long. CDR3 DNA (partial): TGCGCCAGCAGTGACCCCGCTTTCGAGCTAGAA. Protein: CASSDPAFELE. The full CDR3 reads CASSDPAFELEAFF.

To note about this clone: The CDR3 is cut off 3 residues early in the read; its end comes from the germline J gene. The genes are TRBV20-1 and TRBJ2-7; D possibly corresponds to TRBD2 (5 bases). In germline, CDR1 is DFQATT, CDR2 SNEGSKA (reference sequence). This CDR3 region has 15 residues. V gave up 1 base and J gave up 0 bases, with 13 bases separating them. CDR3 region: CSARAPAGSSYEQYF. The CDR3 bases that were read are TGCAGTGCTAGAGCCCCTGCGGGCAGCTCCTACGAG.

Worth noting for this clone: The CDR3 end lies 3 residues beyond the end of the read and is filled in from the germline J gene. This sample also contains other DNA sequences that code for the same CDR3. V and J are TRBV20-1 and TRBJ2-5; D is unresolved. The germline V and J ends were trimmed by 6 bases and 4 bases, with 9 bases remaining between them. CDR3 length: 11 residues. Germline lookup yields CDR1 DFQATT and CDR2 SNEGSKA (reference sequence). The CDR3 region is CSARIGETQYF. The covered CDR3 bases are TGCAGTGCGCGGATTGGAGAGACC.

For this clone: The read ends 3 residues early relative to the CDR3; the germline J gene fills the gap. The gene calls are TRBV5-4 and TRBJ2-4; D ambiguous. The V and J ends lost 0 bases and 5 bases respectively, with 6 bases between them. The CDR3 sequence is 13 residues long. The germline gives CDR1 SGHNT, CDR2 YYREEE (reference sequence). CDR3 DNA (partial): TGTGCCAGCAGCTTGGGCGAAGAAAACATT. It translates to CASSLGEENI. The CDR3 as a whole reads CASSLGEENIQYF.

Note on this clone: The read falls 3 residues short of the CDR3 end, and the missing part is taken from the germline J gene. This chain links TRBV5-5 with TRBJ2-3; TRBD2 matches at 7 bases. The J segment lost 6 bases and the V segment lost 3 bases, leaving 7 bases of the junction unmatched. The CDR3 loop spans 14 amino acids. From germline, CDR1 is SGHKS and CDR2 YYEKEE (reference sequence). The sequenced part of the CDR3 DNA is TGTGCCAGCAGCTGGGAGGGGCGAGGGGATACG. Its translation: CASSWEGRGDT. The CDR3 as a whole reads CASSWEGRGDTQYF.

CDR3 bases read: TGTGCCAGCTCACCACAGGGTTGGCGGGGCCAAGAGACG. Protein sequence: CASSPQGWRGQET. The full CDR3 protein is CASSPQGWRGQETQYF. The V gene is TRBV18, the J gene TRBJ2-3; weak D call: TRBD2 (6 bases). With the read ending 3 residues before the CDR3 end, the germline J gene is used to fill in that end. The CDR3 has 16 residues. Germline CDR1 is KGHSH and CDR2 is LQKENI.

CDR3: CASSFGAGNEQFF. CDR3 DNA (partial): TGTGCCAGCAGTTTTGGAGCGGGCAATGAG. This sequence joins TRBV2 and TRBJ2-1; a weak D match, TRBD2 (6 bases). Read data end 3 residues before the CDR3 end; the end is taken from the germline J gene. The CDR3 runs to 13 residues. The V gene's germline CDR1 is SNHLY and CDR2 FYNNEI. Trimming stripped 5 bases from V and 6 bases from J, with 11 bases between. The full variable domain, with the rest looked up from reference TRBV2 and TRBJ2-1, is EPEVTQTPSHQVTQMGQEVILRCVPISNHLYFYWYRQILGQKVEFLVSFYNNEISEKSEIFDDQFSVERPDGSNFTLKIRSTKLEDSAMYFCASSFGAGNEQFFGPGTRLTVL.

About this clone itself: The read finishes 3 residues shy of the CDR3 end, and the germline J gene is used to complete it. This chain connects TRBV12-3 or TRBV12-4 to TRBJ1-6; 11 bases fit TRBD1. J lost 5 bases, V lost 6 bases, and 3 bases had no gene match. This CDR3 has 15 amino acids. The CDR3 bases that were read are TGTGCCAGCAGCAAGGACAGGGGGCATAATTCACCC. This codes for CASSKDRGHNSP. In full, the CDR3 is CASSKDRGHNSPLHF.

Turning to this clone: The CDR3 end falls 3 residues outside the read, so it is completed with the germline J gene. The J gene is TRBJ1-3, the V gene TRBV5-1; D is unresolved. CDR3 length equals 16 residues. Germline V gene lookup returns CDR1 SGHRS and CDR2 YFSETQ. Deletions cut 4 bases from V and 2 bases from J, with 16 bases between. CDR3 loop: CASSPTQNVAGNTIYF. The sequenced CDR3 bases are TGCGCCAGCAGCCCCACCCAGAATGTCGCTGGAAACACC.

As for this clone: Read coverage stops 3 residues before the CDR3 terminus; the germline J gene supplies the remainder. The chain employs TRBV2 and TRBJ2-5; D may be TRBD1 (5 bases). The CDR3 length is 13 residues. CDR1 and CDR2 from the germline V gene are SNHLY and FYNNEI. V dropped 1 base and J dropped 5 bases, with 8 bases sitting between them. CDR3 protein: CASSEVGLETQYF. The CDR3 bases that were read are TGTGCCAGCAGTGAAGTGGGGCTGGAGACC.

About this clone itself: The read terminates 3 residues before the CDR3 end, so the remaining end is supplied by the germline J gene. The chain joins TRBV29-1 to TRBJ2-3; TRBD2 matches at 7 bases. The CDR3 runs to 13 residues. Germline lookup yields CDR1 SQVTM and CDR2 ANQGSEA. The CDR3 spells CSVGLAVGETQYF. The sequenced CDR3 bases are TGCAGCGTTGGTCTAGCGGTTGGAGAGACG.

About this clone: The sequence runs out 3 residues before the end of the CDR3; the remainder is reconstructed from the germline J gene. The chain is built from TRBV5-1 and TRBJ1-5; 7 nucleotides match TRBD1. The CDR3 loop spans 15 amino acids. With 0 bases clipped from V and 6 bases from J, the junction kept 6 bases outside the gene matches. Germline V gene lookup returns CDR1 SGHRS and CDR2 YFSETQ. The CDR3 sequence: CASSLGGTAGQPQHF. CDR3 bases read: TGCGCCAGCAGCTTGGGGGGGACAGCCGGTCAGCCC.

In regard to this clone: The read halts 3 residues ahead of the CDR3 end, with the missing end drawn from the germline J gene. This sequence joins TRBV6-2 or TRBV6-3 and TRBJ1-5; 10 positions agree with TRBD1. The germline gives CDR1 MNHEY, CDR2 SVGEGT. The CDR3 loop spans 15 amino acids. V lost 4 bases and J lost 7; bases outside the gene matches: 7. The sequenced part of the CDR3 DNA is TGTGCCAGCAGTTCGGACAGGGGGATACGGCAGCCC. Translation: CASSSDRGIRQP. The whole CDR3 reads CASSSDRGIRQPQHF.

Remarks on this clone: The CDR3 end lies 3 residues beyond the end of the read and is filled in from the germline J gene. V is TRBV27 and J is TRBJ2-1; 11 nucleotides align to TRBD2. The germline V gene encodes CDR1 MNHEY and CDR2 SMNVEV (reference sequence). Trimming took 7 bases from V and 1 from J; bases not matched to a gene: 9. There are 17 residues in the CDR3. The sequenced CDR3 bases are TGTGCCAGCACCGATCTAGCGGGGGGCCTTTCCTACAATGAG. Translating gives CASTDLAGGLSYNE. The CDR3 in its entirety is CASTDLAGGLSYNEQFF.

Of note for this clone: The read is 3 residues too short to cover the CDR3 end, so that end is filled in from the germline J gene. The chain couples TRBV20-1 to TRBJ2-3; TRBD2 matches at 9 bases. V gave up 5 bases and J gave up 4 bases; unmatched junction bases: 7. The length of the CDR3 is 14 residues. Germline values: CDR1 DFQATT, CDR2 SNEGSKA (reference sequence). The CDR3 bases that were read are TGCAGTGCTTCCAATGGCGGGGGGGCAGATACG. It encodes CSASNGGGADT. The entire CDR3 reads CSASNGGGADTQYF.

Of note for this clone: Read sequence stops 3 residues before the CDR3 end, and the germline J gene provides the missing end. This rearrangement joins TRBV19 to TRBJ1-2, with a weak D call TRBD1 (6 bases). CDR1 is LNHDA and CDR2 is SQIVND in the germline V gene (reference sequence). The CDR3 covers 17 residues. The DNA read from the CDR3 is TGTGCCAGTAGTATCCGTGCTCGGGGGGCCTACACAGATACC. It encodes CASSIRARGAYTDT. The CDR3 in its entirety is CASSIRARGAYTDTYTF.

Turning to this clone: The observed sequence ends 3 residues before the CDR3 terminus, with the missing tail filled in from the germline J gene. V usage is TRBV5-4 and J usage is TRBJ2-7, with 12 bases lining up with TRBD2. The CDR3 loop spans 15 amino acids. Per germline, CDR1 SGHNT and CDR2 YYREEE (reference sequence). Trimming cost V 4 bases and J 5 bases; bases outside gene matches: 7. The sequenced part of the CDR3 DNA is TGTGCCAGCAGCCTTCGGACTAGCGGGGATGACGAG. This codes for CASSLRTSGDDE. The full CDR3 protein is CASSLRTSGDDEQYF.

About this clone: The read terminates 3 residues before the CDR3 end, so the remaining end is supplied by the germline J gene. The rearrangement links TRBV5-1 to TRBJ2-2; 11 nucleotides agree with TRBD1. Germline lookup yields CDR1 SGHRS and CDR2 YFSETQ. After removal of 7 bases from V and 4 bases from J, the junction contained 0 bases not matched to a gene. The CDR3 has 13 residues. The part of the CDR3 DNA that was read is TGCGCCAGCGGGACAGGGGGCACCGGGGAG. It yields the protein CASGTGGTGE. The full-length CDR3 reads as CASGTGGTGELFF. Supplemented by reference TRBV5-1 and TRBJ2-2, the full variable domain reads KAGVTQTPRYLIKTRGQQVTLSCSPISGHRSVSWYQQTPGQGLQFLFEYFSETQRNKGNFPGRFSGRQFSNSRSEMNVSTLELGDSALYLCASGTGGTGELFFGEGSRLTVL.

About this clone: Sequencing ends 3 residues short of the CDR3 end; the germline J gene provides the rest. The rearrangement joins TRBV20-1 to TRBJ2-1, with 9 bases lining up with TRBD2. V lost 3 bases to trimming and J lost 6 bases; unmatched junction nucleotides: 3. The CDR3 loop spans 13 amino acids. The germline gives CDR1 DFQATT, CDR2 SNEGSKA (reference sequence). CDR3: CSARTSGVNEQFF. CDR3 DNA (partial): TGCAGTGCTAGGACTAGCGGCGTCAATGAG.

A remark on this clone: The CDR3 end falls 3 residues outside the read, so it is completed with the germline J gene. Distinct nucleotide sequences in the sample also encode this CDR3. The chain is built from TRBV20-1 and TRBJ2-1; the match to TRBD1 covers 8 bases. The CDR3 is made up of 15 amino acids. Germline lookup yields CDR1 DFQATT and CDR2 SNEGSKA (reference sequence). Germline trimming cut 7 bases from V and 3 bases from J; bases unmatched to any gene: 11. The sequenced part of the CDR3 DNA is TGCAGTGTATTTCCTGTGGACAGGGTCTACAATGAG. Amino acids: CSVFPVDRVYNE. From start to end, the CDR3 is CSVFPVDRVYNEQFF.

The chain's CDR3 is CASSLSGAYDYTF. The part of the CDR3 DNA that was read is TGTGCCAGCAGCTTATCTGGGGCCTACGAC. The chain employs TRBV7-2 and TRBJ1-2; D possibly corresponds to TRBD1 (5 bases). The CDR3 extends 3 residues past the end of the read, so its final part is completed from the germline J gene. The length of the CDR3 is 13 residues. Per germline, CDR1 SGHTA and CDR2 FQGNSA.

This clone registers medium-sized by frequency. The CDR3 extends 3 residues past the end of the read, so its final part is completed from the germline J gene. J is TRBJ2-1 and V is TRBV7-4, with 11 bases that match TRBD1. After removal of 6 bases from V and 8 bases from J, the junction contained 9 bases not matched to a gene. This CDR3 has 15 residues. Germline V gives CDR1 SGHVT, CDR2 SQSDAQ. Here the CDR3 reads CASRIRDRGFDEQFF. CDR3 DNA (partial): TGTGCCAGCAGAATCCGGGACAGGGGGTTCGATGAG.

As regards this clone: The CDR3 goes on 3 residues after the read ends, and that part is filled in from the germline J gene. The genes are TRBV2 and TRBJ2-7; 9 nucleotides align to TRBD1. Per germline, CDR1 SNHLY and CDR2 FYNNEI. The CDR3 runs to 14 residues. The V gene end was trimmed by 4 bases and the J gene end by 5 bases; junction bases not matched to a gene: 6. CDR3 loop: CASSVTGGSDEQYF. The sequenced part of the CDR3 DNA is TGTGCCAGCAGTGTTACAGGGGGCAGCGACGAG.

Turning to this clone: Sequencing ends 3 residues short of the CDR3 end; the germline J gene provides the rest. The rearrangement joins TRBV7-3 to TRBJ2-1; D uncertain. Trimming removed 5 bases at V and 4 bases at J, with 12 bases between. Per germline, CDR1 SGHTA and CDR2 FQGTGA. The CDR3 contains 14 residues. CDR3 protein: CASSPSSGYNEQFF. The CDR3 bases that were read are TGTGCCAGCAGCCCGAGTTCCGGTTACAATGAG. The full variable domain, in which reference TRBV7-3 and TRBJ2-1 provide the parts outside the CDR3, is GAGVSQTPSNKVTEKGKYVELRCDPISGHTALYWYRQSLGQGPEFLIYFQGTGAADDSGLPNDRFFAVRPEGSVSTLKIQRTERGDSAVYLCASSPSSGYNEQFFGPGTRLTVL.